A selection of T cell receptor beta chains follows, all from one sample in a study of breast tumors, draining lymph nodes, adjacent tissues. TCRdb re-analysed the multiplex PCR reads in MiXCR, keeping a single row per CDR3 protein. The table lists roughly 14,000 distinct CDR3 sequences, around three fifths of them singletons. Specimen: tumor-adjacent breast tissue. These receptors were collected from a female donor with breast cancer. Some clones in this sample may be carry-over from other donors' samples. CDR3s include the opening cysteine and the closing phenylalanine or tryptophan. A D gene is named only where the DNA matches it firmly. Only part of the rows carry a size: once, few, many, or a class if the clone is expanded.

d_call j_call clone_size v_call cdr3_aa cdr3_nt
. TRBJ2-3 . TRBV7-9 CASSNQKEPYSTDPQYF TGTGCCAGCAGCAACCAAAAAGAGCCTTATAGCACAGATCCGCAGTATTTT
. TRBJ1-6 medium-sized TRBV20-1 CSASEGHQNSPLHF TGCAGTGCTAGTGAGGGACACCAGAATTCACCCCTCCACTTT
. TRBJ1-2 medium-sized TRBV11-2 CASSLAWGGNAGYTF TGTGCCAGCAGCTTAGCCTGGGGGGGGAATGCTGGCTACACCTTC
TRBD2 TRBJ2-7 . TRBV10-1 CASSLAGEDEQYF TGCGCCAGCAGTCTAGCGGGAGAAGACGAGCAGTACTTC
. TRBJ1-4 few TRBV7-2 CASSLDPRLNEKLFF TGTGCCAGCAGCTTAGACCCACGTCTTAATGAAAAACTGTTTTTT
. TRBJ1-5 . TRBV20-1 CSARGARGSNQPQHF TGCAGTGCTAGAGGGGCCAGGGGAAGCAATCAGCCCCAGCATTTT
. TRBJ2-1 . TRBV20-1 CSVIDYNEQFF TGCAGTGTTATAGATTACAATGAGCAGTTCTTC
. TRBJ1-1 many TRBV12-3/TRBV12-4 CASSTQPPAGENTEAFF TGTGCCAGCAGTACACAACCGCCAGCAGGTGAGAACACTGAAGCTTTCTTT
. TRBJ1-1 many TRBV12-3/TRBV12-4 CASGSFTEAFF TGTGCCAGCGGGTCATTCACTGAAGCTTTCTTT
. TRBJ1-5 many TRBV6-6 CASSPSHTGYQPQHF TGTGCCAGCAGTCCCTCCCACACGGGCTATCAGCCCCAGCATTTT
. TRBJ1-4 . TRBV9 CASSAAEGEKLFF TGTGCCAGCAGCGCCGCCGAGGGTGAAAAACTGTTTTTT
. TRBJ1-1 many TRBV9 CASSVGIGAGAEAFF TGTGCCAGCAGCGTAGGTATAGGGGCGGGGGCTGAAGCTTTCTTT
. TRBJ2-1 . TRBV9 CASSLDDSYNEQSF TGTGCCAGCAGCCTTGATGATAGCTACAATGAGCAGTCCTTC
. TRBJ2-5 . TRBV11-2 CASSLSNGTVETQYF TGTGCCAGCAGCTTAAGTAACGGGACTGTAGAGACCCAGTACTTC
TRBD1 TRBJ2-7 . TRBV14 CASSQNTGGDEQYF TGTGCCAGCAGCCAGAATACAGGGGGCGACGAGCAGTACTTC
. TRBJ1-6 . TRBV9 CASSVDPEKVSPLHF TGTGCCAGCAGCGTAGACCCGGAAAAGGTCTCACCCCTCCACTTT
. TRBJ2-5 many TRBV20-1 CSARSEGRPDETQYF TGCAGTGCTAGATCCGAGGGCCGCCCTGACGAGACCCAGTACTTC
. TRBJ2-1 . TRBV25-1 CASSEFLSANEQFF TGTGCCAGCAGTGAATTTCTTAGCGCGAATGAGCAGTTCTTC
TRBD1 TRBJ2-6 . TRBV12-3/TRBV12-4 CASSFLGQGNVLTF TGTGCCAGCAGTTTTTTAGGACAGGGGAACGTCCTGACTTTC
. TRBJ1-6 . TRBV30 CAWSVGGGLLSPLHF TGTGCCTGGAGTGTAGGGGGGGGGCTTTTATCACCCCTCCACTTT
. TRBJ2-7 medium-sized TRBV7-2 CASSPDGAIYEQYF TGTGCCAGCAGCCCCGATGGGGCCATCTACGAGCAGTACTTC
. TRBJ2-5 medium-sized TRBV7-3 CASSLTYGTQETQYF TGTGCCAGCAGCTTAACTTACGGGACTCAAGAGACCCAGTACTTC
. TRBJ1-4 . TRBV7-8 CASSLGGGGEKLFF TGTGCCAGCAGCCTAGGGGGTGGAGGAGAAAAACTGTTTTTT
TRBD1 TRBJ2-7 . TRBV4-1 CASSQERCRDRTENYEQYF TGCGCCAGCAGCCAAGAACGCTGCCGGGACAGGACAGAAAACTACGAGCAGTACTTC
TRBD2 TRBJ2-7 few TRBV7-2 CASSLALPGLAGEEQYF TGTGCCAGCAGCTTAGCCTTGCCGGGACTAGCGGGAGAGGAGCAGTACTTC
TRBD1 TRBJ1-6 medium-sized TRBV11-1 CASSFRGGAYNSPLHF TGTGCCAGCAGCTTTCGAGGGGGCGCCTATAATTCACCCCTCCACTTT
. TRBJ1-2 . TRBV2 CASSESSGVQGYTF TGTGCCAGCAGTGAATCGTCAGGGGTACAGGGCTACACCTTC
TRBD2 TRBJ2-3 . TRBV13 CASSEEGVGTSGMSTQYF TGTGCCAGCAGCGAAGAGGGGGTTGGGACTAGCGGGATGAGTACGCAGTATTTT
. TRBJ2-7 many TRBV7-2 CASSLAGGGRDYEQYF TGTGCCAGCAGCTTAGCGGGGGGGGGGCGGGACTACGAGCAGTACTTC
. TRBJ2-7 medium-sized TRBV7-3 CASSLIGGNPLYEQYF TGTGCCAGCAGCTTAATAGGCGGGAATCCCTTGTACGAGCAGTACTTC
TRBD1 TRBJ2-2 many TRBV20-1 CSARIGSGQGATGELFF TGCAGTGCTAGAATCGGTTCGGGACAGGGGGCAACCGGGGAGCTGTTTTTT
. TRBJ2-1 . TRBV5-1 CASSLGDINNEQFF TGCGCCAGCAGCTTGGGGGACATAAACAATGAGCAGTTCTTC
. TRBJ2-2 medium-sized TRBV24-1 CATSDLGSNTGELFF TGTGCCACCAGTGATTTGGGATCGAACACCGGGGAGCTGTTTTTT
. TRBJ1-1 many TRBV12-5 CASALQGNQVAFF TGTGCTAGTGCCCTGCAGGGAAACCAGGTGGCTTTCTTT
. TRBJ2-7 medium-sized TRBV4-1 CASSQDFPGSSYEQYF TGCGCCAGCAGCCAAGATTTTCCAGGGAGCTCCTACGAGCAGTACTTC
. TRBJ2-3 . TRBV7-3 CASSRGRIGTDTQYF TGTGCCAGCAGCCGTGGACGCATTGGAACAGATACGCAGTATTTT
. TRBJ1-6 . TRBV20-1 CSARDGRQTSYNSPLHF TGCAGTGCTAGAGATGGCCGGCAGACCAGTTATAATTCACCCCTCCACTTT
. TRBJ2-2 medium-sized TRBV6-6 CASSHSRAANTGELFF TGTGCCAGCAGTCACTCGAGGGCAGCGAACACCGGGGAGCTGTTTTTT
. TRBJ2-2 medium-sized TRBV7-9 CASSPKPSAGELFF TGTGCCAGCAGCCCCAAGCCGTCCGCCGGGGAGCTGTTTTTT
TRBD1 TRBJ2-7 . TRBV20-1 CSARRQGAGDEQYF TGCAGTGCTAGGCGGCAGGGGGCGGGCGACGAGCAGTACTTC
. TRBJ1-1 many TRBV4-2 CASSQAHGIAVNTEAFF TGTGCCAGCAGCCAAGCTCATGGGATCGCGGTTAACACTGAAGCTTTCTTT
. TRBJ2-7 medium-sized TRBV6-5 CASSYRYEQYF TGTGCCAGCAGTTACCGGTACGAGCAGTACTTC